This T cell receptor (beta chain) originates from a study of PD-L1 blockade in urothelial cancer. Study-wide background: The patients had undergone anywhere from 0 to 3 prior chemotherapy regimens. Reported median T cell count for blood samples was more than 110,000. Samples came from 3 weeks, at the second dose, and 6 weeks into treatment.

Time point defined: peripheral blood 6 weeks after treatment start. The number of samples from each patient was between 1 and 8, taken pretreatment and on-treatment. CDR1 and CDR2 from the germline V gene are SGHRS and YFSETQ. The CDR3 loop spans 17 amino acids. The J segment lost 3 bases and the V segment lost 0 bases, leaving 5 bases of the junction unmatched. Measured with immunoSEQ multiplex PCR; TCRdb has only the in-frame clones, and not every one. The sample lists over 100,000 clones, about 91% occurring once. The sequences come from PBMCs, collected around atezolizumab (anti-PD-L1) treatment. This chain links TRBV5-1 with TRBJ2-6; TRBD2 agrees at 8 bases. The sequence was collected from a man aged 60 to 69 with urothelial cancer. In DNA, the CDR3 is TGCGCCAGCAGCTTGGGAAGCGGGAGAGGTGGGGCCAACGTCCTGACTTTC. Translated, it gives CASSLGSGRGGANVLTF.